The present T cell receptor (beta chain) was sequenced within a study of CD8+ T cells in alopecia areata. For the study at large: Administration of oral tofacitinib to treated patients was at 5 to 10 mg twice daily. The protocol delivered tofacitinib for 6 to 18 months, then withdrew it for 6 months.

Obtained from alopecia areata patients were lesional scalp punch biopsies along with peripheral blood. Separation by sorting yielded CD4+ and CD8+ T cells from PBMCs. This clone was counted between two and nine times. RNA was isolated and reverse transcribed to cDNA, the sequencing template. Here immunoSEQ multiplex PCR was the method, and the copy in TCRdb shows in-frame clones only, minus some. The table includes about 140,000 clones, 58% detected once. Per germline, CDR1 SGHAT and CDR2 FQNNGV. CDR3 length: 13 amino acids. V was pared by 1 base and J by 9 bases, with 12 bases between. The sample here was CD4+ T cells sorted from blood, taken at week 0. This chain joins TRBV11-2 and TRBJ1-1; perhaps TRBD1 as D (6 bases). This clonotype was sampled from a human donor with alopecia areata. CDR3 coding DNA: TGTGCCAGCAGCTTAGCGGCCGGGGGCAAAGCTTTCTTT. It codes for CASSLAAGGKAFF.